The T cell receptor beta chain described here comes from a study of cytomegalovirus exposure and HLA in healthy donors (dated by TCRdb to 2016 to 2017). Study-wide context: In an earlier analysis of under 600 of the donors, 276 Gb of sequence data and approximately 100 million unique TCR beta sequences from roughly 180 million T cells were reported. HLA typing covered class I and class II loci at four-digit resolution. Among 300 to 500 genotyped donors of the cohort, an average of around 220,000 unique TCR beta nucleotide sequences was sequenced per donor, of which about 18% were non-productive. A later genetic analysis used genome-wide SNP genotypes for 398 of the 666 donors, treating that subset as a discovery cohort. The study aimed to test whether signatures of past pathogen exposure could be identified by cataloging public T cell receptors. In an earlier analysis of roughly 540 of the donors, high-throughput TCR beta sequencing was used to judge whether each TCR beta V gene segment behaved as functional or pseudogenic. To predict cytomegalovirus infection status, the study combined high-throughput TCR immunosequencing, statistical association of individual TCRs with disease status, and machine learning. Because of strong linkage in the cohort, roughly five DR-DQ haplotypes were treated as single units for association and clustering. An early release covering roughly 580 HLA-typed donors comprised roughly 300 gigabases of sequencing data and around 80 million unique TCR sequences. Donor age, sex, ethnicity and CMV serostatus were collected together with the repertoire data. The genetic ancestry cluster associated with self-reported Caucasian donors included 81% of the approximately 400 genotyped donors. Rather than using new phenotypic data, the later analysis identified candidate immune exposures from TCR beta sequences and from how often those sequences occurred across donors. The study used immunosequencing to profile the T cell repertoires of around 600 subjects and linked those repertoires to cytomegalovirus serostatus. All discovery cohort repertoires had been generated on a single sequencing platform. A separate validation cohort of 90 to 150 different subjects was used in addition to the roughly 640-subject first cohort. In a later analysis, previously published TCR beta repertoires from 550 to 750 donors were re-analyzed and high-resolution HLA genotyping was added so that TCR occurrence patterns could be studied. The number of donors typed differed by locus, with 629-630 for A, B, C, DRB1 and DQB1, approximately 500 for DQA1, approximately 580 for DPA1, and approximately 470 for DPB1.

This clone appeared a single time. The target of this receptor is not known. Base qualities are not provided; no much larger clone lies one nucleotide away. The cohort consisted of approximately 690 healthy bone marrow donors. At the time of sampling, all cohort members were nominally healthy, though unrecorded immune exposures were likely present. The donor tested CMV seronegative and was one of the 352 seronegative cohort members. A peripheral blood sample was provided by each donor, and peripheral blood mononuclear cells were used for TCR beta sequencing. Genomic DNA extraction from the blood cell samples was performed with the Qiagen DNeasy Blood Extraction Kit. Receptor amplification or capture employed the immunoSEQ multiplex PCR assay. For the multiplex PCR, a mixture combining 60 forward primers for TCR Vbeta segments and 13 reverse primers for TCR Jbeta segments was used. The CDR3 region of rearranged TCR beta genes was amplified from genomic DNA by a multiplex PCR assay. Amplified TCR beta libraries were sequenced as 87-base-pair reads on the Illumina HiSeq System. In the authors' own workflow: A later analysis counted tens of millions of unique TCR beta chains across the 670 or so repertoires, and around 9.9 million of these chains were shared by at least two donors. A nearest-neighbor algorithm error-corrected the raw reads and collapsed the reads into unique sequences, merging closely related sequences to remove PCR and sequencing errors. V, D and J gene segments were assigned by aligning CDR3 sequences to IMGT reference sequences. Each retained sequence needed at least a six-nucleotide match to both a V gene segment and a J gene segment. A rearrangement counted as productive if the CDR3 had no stop codons and remained in frame with V and J, and every other rearrangement counted as non-productive. CDR3 was defined according to IMGT convention as the region running from the second conserved V-encoded cysteine to the conserved J-encoded phenylalanine. Sequences without an unambiguous match to a single V gene segment were excluded from the earlier analysis of over 500 of the donors. In an earlier analysis of more than 500 of the donors, a V segment was called functional when productive rearrangements were above 56.7%, and segregating when the standard deviation between donors exceeded 5%. A statistical classification framework was built for diagnosing cytomegalovirus status from the catalog of TCR beta chain sequences. V and J gene assignment, in a later analysis, came from comparing TCR nucleotide sequences with IMGT/GENE-DB human TR gene sequences. A later analysis assigned CDR3 sequences and most-parsimonious VDJ recombination scenarios with the TCRdist pipeline. In a later analysis, each TCR beta chain was defined by its CDR3 amino acid sequence together with its V-gene family, and reads without a unique V-gene family were excluded. As a way to deal with suspected cross-contamination and a sequencing artifact, a later analysis dropped nearly 600 nucleotide sequences that were highly shared and had low generation probability. A later analysis calculated a clonal expansion index for each public chain from normalized within-repertoire ranks of inferred template counts. In a later analysis, generation probabilities were computed using a VDJ recombination model fitted to out-of-frame rearrangements, and the results were checked against IGoR. In a later analysis, TCR-TCR, TCR-HLA and TCR-CMV co-occurrence was scored with hypergeometric tests, and a repertoire-size bias correction was applied to TCR pairs. False discovery rates were estimated in a later analysis by permuting HLA or CMV assignments 20 times. In a later analysis, co-occurring TCRs were grouped with DBSCAN, and TCRdist sequence similarity was added when clustering was performed within HLA-allele-positive subsets. For co-occurrence clustering, repertoires with fewer than 30,000 or more than 120,000 public chains were excluded, along with four to six repertoires with anomalous nucleotide sharing. Entries here come from immuneACCESS through TCRdb and include only in-frame sequences with V and J called. Some clones fail to appear in such tables; in the studies checked, an unresolved V gene covers under half of the shortfall, and the cause of the remainder is unknown. V, J and clone size are taken as reported in that table, and D and trimming were inferred from the DNA itself. The sample data list 120,000 to 150,000 clones, and around three quarters of these were observed just once. The ten largest account for roughly 2% of the sample.

V is cut back by 4 bases and J by 4 bases, with 5 bases in the junction unmatched. The germline V gene (reference sequence) gives CDR1 as SSHAT and CDR2 as FNYEAQ. Including cysteine and phenylalanine, the CDR3 has 15 amino acids. The DNA shown is the 45-base CDR3, in frame from base 1. Overall study results and their limits: The only immune exposure information available for the cohort was CMV serostatus. In vitro tests confirmed that a few of the cytomegalovirus-associated TCR beta chains recognize cytomegalovirus antigens. The study gave a list of 150 to 200 TCR beta chains associated with cytomegalovirus. V-gene and J-gene trimming of TCR beta chains was associated with a missense DCLRE1C variant in a later genetic analysis, and the association was replicated in an independent cohort. According to the authors, the approach could potentially be generalized to other disease states and immunological phenotypes. In an earlier analysis of over 550 of the donors, most TCR beta V segments were observed in productive rearrangements about 87% or about 30% of the time, broadly matching IMGT annotations. Because counts were too low, 15 to 20 rarely observed V segments, including chromosome 9 orphons, were left out of the earlier analysis of over 550 of the donors. Cytomegalovirus status was reported to be diagnosed by the classifier with high specificity and sensitivity in both the original and validation cohorts. According to a later analysis, most CMV-associated TCR beta chains appeared to be HLA-restricted, and the HLA associations seemed to be driven largely by CMV exposure. Across donors, most TCR sequences were observed very rarely, whereas some public TCRs were present in many individuals. A further reported finding was that TCR beta sequences accurately predicted the HLA-A and HLA-B alleles for most subjects in the first cohort. The 87-base-pair reads could not distinguish some IMGT-functional V segments, including TRBV6-2 and TRBV6-3, so those segments were excluded. In a later analysis, the rate of TCR association differed among HLA loci, with DRB1 alleles having the most associated TCRs and HLA-C alleles having the fewest. In a later analysis, HLA-associated TCR beta chains were found to be more clonally expanded and to have lower generation probabilities than equally common non-associated chains. Assigning TCR associations to individual alleles was difficult when HLA alleles, especially DR and DQ, strongly co-occurred. Presence/absence analyses assumed roughly uniform sequencing depth across donors, an assumption that may not hold. At a false discovery rate of 0.05, a later analysis linked under 20,000 TCR beta sequences to specific HLA alleles. HLA typing was unavailable for some donors at each locus, so association tests used only the typed subset. Only TCR beta chains were sequenced in this cohort, and the absence of alpha or paired-chain data limited detectable features. Correlated functional status among segregating V segments might be attributable to linkage disequilibrium, but an unknown experimental factor could not be ruled out. Several of the top co-occurrence clusters appeared to be linked to parvovirus B19, influenza, CMV and Epstein-Barr virus, according to a later analysis. In a later genetic analysis, fewer N-insertions in productive TCRs were reported among donors in an Asian-associated ancestry cluster than the 666-donor mean. The sequencing pipeline was judged likely to have produced a cluster of highly shared sequence variants as a technical artifact.

This TCR derives from a man aged 25 to 45 in good health and CMV-seronegative. The sequence joins TRBV7-7 to TRBJ2-1; 9 middle bases align to TRBD2. Sequenced: PBMCs. The nucleotide sequence reads TGTGCCAGCAGCTCGACTAGCGGAGCATACAATGAGCAGTTCTTC. It translates to CASSSTSGAYNEQFF. The CDR3, completed at both ends by the reference TRBV7-7 and TRBJ2-1 genes, gives the full variable domain GAGVSQSPRYKVTKRGQDVTLRCDPISSHATLYWYQQALGQGPEFLTYFNYEAQPDKSGLPSDRFSAERPEGSISTLTIQRTEQRDSAMYRCASSSTSGAYNEQFFGPGTRLTVL.